What follows are 15 T cell receptor beta chains derived from one specimen sequenced in a study of blood T cells in healthy people across ages (dated by TCRdb to the mid-2010s). Receptor libraries were prepared by 5' RACE. The listed sequencing device is Illumina HiSeq 2500. A second PCR of about 6 to 11 cycles was performed with a sample-barcoded 5' primer and a J-beta primer mix. TCRdb cleaned the public reads at Q25 with fastp, built clones with MiXCR and kept in-frame beta chains. When rows share a CDR3 protein, they turn into one entry using the most common DNA and genes. In all, the sample holds 1.5 million to 1.9 million distinct CDR3 sequences, and about 45% of those were seen once. The ten largest clones add up to under 5% of the sample. Sample: blood. Receptors originate from a woman under 30 in good health.

There are a few counts of this clonotype. The rearrangement links TRBV27 to TRBJ2-7; no clear D. Trimming pared 9 bases from V and 3 bases from J, leaving 12 bases between. The CDR3 runs 12 residues. CDR1 is MNHEY and CDR2 is SMNVEV in the germline V gene (reference sequence). The DNA of the CDR3 is TGTGCCAGGAAAAGCGTAGTCTACGAGCAGTACTTC. Its protein product is CARKSVVYEQYF.

The sample holds a few counts of this clonotype. The V gene is TRBV15, the J gene TRBJ2-1; maybe TRBD1 (6 bases). Germline V CDR1 and CDR2: LNHNV, YYDKDF (reference sequence). The CDR3 has 16 residues. The ends were cut back, 2 bases at V and 1 base at J, with 12 bases in the middle. The CDR3 sequence: CATSRSGTNSYNEQFF. The CDR3 region has the DNA TGTGCCACCAGCAGATCCGGGACAAATTCCTACAATGAGCAGTTCTTC.

The chain has TRBV5-1 and TRBJ2-3; D gene unclear. The CDR3 loop spans 14 amino acids. V was shortened by 8 bases and J by 1 base, with 14 bases between the two germline ends. Germline lookup yields CDR1 SGHRS and CDR2 YFSETQ. This chain's CDR3 is CASSNPLGTDTQYF. The CDR3 bases are TGCGCCAGTTCGAACCCGTTGGGCACAGATACGCAGTATTTT.

This clonotype was detected a few times. CDR3 sequence reads: CASSHPPGGSYEQYF. As DNA, the CDR3 is TGCGCCAGCAGCCATCCCCCGGGCGGTTCCTACGAGCAGTACTTC. The chain joins TRBV4-1 to TRBJ2-7; D is unclear. Germline CDR1 MGHRA, CDR2 YSYEKL. This CDR3 comprises 15 residues. Trimming took off 3 bases at V and 1 base at J, with 13 bases between the two ends.

The rearrangement links TRBV2 to TRBJ2-1; tentative D call: TRBD2 (6 bases). This CDR3 comprises 13 residues. CDR1 is SNHLY, CDR2 FYNNEI, per germline. The germline V and J ends were trimmed by 11 bases and 5 bases, with 16 bases remaining between them. The DNA of the CDR3 is TGTGCCGGCATCAGGGACTTTGACAATGAGCAGTTCTTC. It yields the protein CAGIRDFDNEQFF.

This chain links TRBV5-5 with TRBJ2-7, with no clear D. Germline assignment: CDR1 SGHKS and CDR2 YYEKEE (reference sequence). Trimming stripped 1 base from V and 7 bases from J, with 12 bases between. This CDR3 comprises 13 residues. The DNA for the CDR3 is TGTGCCAGCAGCTTGATAGGCCAGTGGGAGCAGTACTTC. Its translation: CASSLIGQWEQYF.

The table lists this clonotype with a few counts. V gene TRBV7-9 combines with J gene TRBJ2-4; TRBD2 aligns across 13 bases. Unmatched junction bases numbered 8, after V lost 5 bases and J lost 7 bases. The V gene's germline CDR1 is SEHNR and CDR2 FQNEAQ (reference sequence). The CDR3 is 16 residues long. For the CDR3, the DNA is TGTGCCAGCAGCATACTAGCGGGAGGGCCAGGGAACATTCAGTACTTC. As protein: CASSILAGGPGNIQYF.

The chain employs TRBV5-1 and TRBJ2-3; D is tentatively TRBD1 or TRBD2 (6 bases each). Trimming removed 4 bases at V and 4 bases at J, with 25 bases between. This CDR3 is built from 18 residues. CDR1 and CDR2 from the germline V gene are SGHRS and YFSETQ. CDR3 DNA: TGCGCCAGCAGCCGTGATTTGGACCAGGGGAGGCGAGCAGATACGCAGTATTTT. It codes for CASSRDLDQGRRADTQYF.

This chain links TRBV12-3 or TRBV12-4 with TRBJ2-2; the match to TRBD1 covers 8 bases. The CDR3 has 13 amino acids. The junction had 7 bases not matched to a gene; V was cut back by 6 bases and J by 10 bases. The chain's CDR3 is CASRNLQGAELFF. The CDR3 DNA sequence: TGTGCCAGCAGGAACCTCCAGGGGGCGGAGCTGTTTTTT.

This chain links TRBV4-3 with TRBJ2-7; tentative D call: TRBD1 (5 bases). Germline-derived CDR1 and CDR2 are LGHNA and YSLEER. The V end was cut by 0 bases, the J end by 6 bases, with 18 bases between. The CDR3 extends over 16 amino acids. Written as DNA, the CDR3 is TGCGCCAGCAGCCAAGATGGTCAGGGCAGCATCGGCGAGCAGTACTTC. Amino acids: CASSQDGQGSIGEQYF.

About this clonotype: It is likely a read error: a sequence one base away is far more abundant. The V call is TRBV7-2, the J call TRBJ2-5, with D possibly called TRBD1 or TRBD2 (5 bases each). Judging by the DNA end, TRBJ2-7 fits better; the J call may be wrong. From germline, CDR1 is SGHTA and CDR2 FQGNSA. The CDR3 loop spans 13 amino acids. DNA of the CDR3: TGTGCCGGCAGCTTAGTCGGGACGTACGAGCAGTACTTC. Its protein is CAGSLVGTYEQYF.

This clonotype appeared a few times. This chain uses TRBV7-2 with TRBJ2-6; D ambiguous. Looked up from germline, CDR1 is SGHTA and CDR2 is FQGNSA. The V and J ends lost 9 bases and 1 base respectively, with 7 bases between them. CDR3 length: 13 residues. This CDR3 reads CASTKSGANVLTF. In DNA, the CDR3 is TGTGCCAGTACAAAGTCTGGGGCCAACGTCCTGACTTTC.

This clonotype was observed a few times. The CDR3 reads CASSPGGRQFF. The DNA for the CDR3 is TGTGCCAGCAGTCCGGGGGGTAGACAGTTCTTC. The gene calls are TRBV12-3 or TRBV12-4 and TRBJ2-1, with TRBD2 identical over 7 bases. The length of the CDR3 is 11 residues. The junction had 5 bases not matched to a gene; V was cut back by 5 bases and J by 13 bases.

The chain combines TRBV7-9 with TRBJ1-5; the match to TRBD1 covers 7 bases. This CDR3 comprises 17 residues. Germline V gene sequence: CDR1 SEHNR, CDR2 FQNEAQ (reference sequence). V dropped 3 bases and J dropped 9; count of bases not matched to a gene: 17. For the CDR3, the DNA is TGTGCCAGCAGCTTCGGGGGACTAGACAGGGTCAGTCGGCCCCAGCATTTT. Its translation: CASSFGGLDRVSRPQHF.

The genes are TRBV5-1 and TRBJ1-5, with D uncertain. Deletions cut 1 base from V and 9 bases from J, with 11 bases between. CDR3 length: 13 amino acids. Germline V gene lookup returns CDR1 SGHRS and CDR2 YFSETQ. In DNA form, the CDR3 reads TGCGCCAGCAGCTTGATGGGGTTGGGGCCCCAGCATTTT. This translates into CASSLMGLGPQHF.